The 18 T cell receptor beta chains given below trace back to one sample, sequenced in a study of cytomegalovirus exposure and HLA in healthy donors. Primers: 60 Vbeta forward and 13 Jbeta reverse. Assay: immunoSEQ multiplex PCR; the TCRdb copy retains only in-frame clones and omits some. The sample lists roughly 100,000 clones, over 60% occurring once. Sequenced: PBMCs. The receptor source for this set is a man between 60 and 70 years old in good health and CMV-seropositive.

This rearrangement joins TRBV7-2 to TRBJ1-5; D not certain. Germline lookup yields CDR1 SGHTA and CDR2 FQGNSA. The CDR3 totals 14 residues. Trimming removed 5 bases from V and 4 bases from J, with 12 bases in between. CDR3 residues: CASSRRGGNQPQHF. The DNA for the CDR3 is TGTGCCAGCAGCCGAAGAGGTGGAAATCAGCCCCAGCATTTT.

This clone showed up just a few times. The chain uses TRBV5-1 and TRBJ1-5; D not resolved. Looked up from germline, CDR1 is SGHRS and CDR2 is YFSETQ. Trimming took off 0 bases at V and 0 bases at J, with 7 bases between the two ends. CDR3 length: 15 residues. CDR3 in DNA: TGCGCCAGCAGCTTGGGCCAGTATAGCAATCAGCCCCAGCATTTT. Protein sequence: CASSLGQYSNQPQHF.

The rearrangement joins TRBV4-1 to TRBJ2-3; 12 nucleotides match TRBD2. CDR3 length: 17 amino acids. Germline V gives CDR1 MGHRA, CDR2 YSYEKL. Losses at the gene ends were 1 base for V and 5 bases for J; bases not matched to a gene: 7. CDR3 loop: CASSQGASGGAQDTQYF. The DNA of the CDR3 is TGCGCCAGCAGCCAAGGGGCTAGCGGGGGGGCCCAAGATACGCAGTATTTT.

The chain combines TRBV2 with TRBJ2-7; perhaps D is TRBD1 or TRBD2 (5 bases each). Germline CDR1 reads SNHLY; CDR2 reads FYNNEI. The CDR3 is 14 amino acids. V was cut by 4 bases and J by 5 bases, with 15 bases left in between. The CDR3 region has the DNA TGTGCCAGCAGTGTAGCAGGGAGTATCAACGAGCAGTACTTC. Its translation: CASSVAGSINEQYF. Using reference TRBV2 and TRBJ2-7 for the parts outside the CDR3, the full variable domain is EPEVTQTPSHQVTQMGQEVILRCVPISNHLYFYWYRQILGQKVEFLVSFYNNEISEKSEIFDDQFSVERPDGSNFTLKIRSTKLEDSAMYFCASSVAGSINEQYFGPGTRLTVT.

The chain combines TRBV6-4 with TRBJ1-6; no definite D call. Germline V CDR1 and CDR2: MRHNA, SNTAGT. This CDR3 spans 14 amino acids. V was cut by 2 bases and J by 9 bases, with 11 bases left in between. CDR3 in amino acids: CASSDTRRSSPLHF. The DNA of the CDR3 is TGTGCCAGCAGTGACACGCGTCGGAGTTCACCCCTCCACTTT.

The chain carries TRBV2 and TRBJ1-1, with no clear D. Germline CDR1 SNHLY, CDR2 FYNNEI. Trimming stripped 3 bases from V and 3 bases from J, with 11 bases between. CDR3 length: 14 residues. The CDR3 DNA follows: TGTGCCAGCAGTGAGGAGGGCGAGCACACTGAAGCTTTCTTT. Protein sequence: CASSEEGEHTEAFF.

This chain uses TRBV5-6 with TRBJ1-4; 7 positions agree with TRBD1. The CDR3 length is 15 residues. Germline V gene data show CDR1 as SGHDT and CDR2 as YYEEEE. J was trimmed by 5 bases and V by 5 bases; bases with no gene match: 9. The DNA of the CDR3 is TGTGCCAGCAGTCGTGGGACAGCTGGAAATGAAAAACTGTTTTTT. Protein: CASSRGTAGNEKLFF.

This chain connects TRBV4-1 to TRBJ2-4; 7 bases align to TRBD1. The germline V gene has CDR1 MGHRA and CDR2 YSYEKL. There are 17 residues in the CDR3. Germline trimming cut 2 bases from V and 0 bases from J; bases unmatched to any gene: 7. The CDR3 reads CASSQPRTGLAKNIQYF. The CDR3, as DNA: TGCGCCAGCAGCCAACCCAGGACAGGACTAGCCAAAAACATTCAGTACTTC.

The CDR3 region is CASSATGTGINGYTF. DNA of the CDR3: TGTGCCAGCAGTGCCACCGGGACAGGGATTAATGGCTACACCTTC. V usage is TRBV6-4 and J usage is TRBJ1-2, with 9 bases that match TRBD1. There are 15 residues in the CDR3. Germline values: CDR1 MRHNA, CDR2 SNTAGT. After removal of 4 bases from V and 6 bases from J, the junction contained 9 bases not matched to a gene.

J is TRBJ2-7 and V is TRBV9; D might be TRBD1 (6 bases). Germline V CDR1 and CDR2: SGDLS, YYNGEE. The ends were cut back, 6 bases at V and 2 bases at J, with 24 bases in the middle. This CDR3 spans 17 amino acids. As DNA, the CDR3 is TGTGCCAGCACCCAAAGAGAACCCCGGGACACAACCTACGAGCAGTACTTC. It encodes CASTQREPRDTTYEQYF. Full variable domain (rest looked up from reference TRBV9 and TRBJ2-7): DSGVTQTPKHLITATGQRVTLRCSPRSGDLSVYWYQQSLDQGLQFLIQYYNGEERAKGNILERFSAQQFPDLHSELNLSSLELGDSALYFCASTQREPRDTTYEQYFGPGTRLTVT.

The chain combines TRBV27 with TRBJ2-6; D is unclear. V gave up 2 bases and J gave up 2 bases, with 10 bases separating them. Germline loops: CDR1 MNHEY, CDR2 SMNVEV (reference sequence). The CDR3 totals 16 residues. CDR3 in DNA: TGTGCCAGCAGTTTACCTCGAGGAGCTGGGGCCAACGTCCTGACTTTC. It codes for CASSLPRGAGANVLTF.

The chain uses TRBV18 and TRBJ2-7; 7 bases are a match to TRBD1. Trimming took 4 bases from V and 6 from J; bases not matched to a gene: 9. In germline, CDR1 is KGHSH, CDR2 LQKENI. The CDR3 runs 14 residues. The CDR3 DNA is TGTGCCAGCTCACGGGATCAAACAGGGGTCGAGCAGTACTTC. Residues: CASSRDQTGVEQYF.

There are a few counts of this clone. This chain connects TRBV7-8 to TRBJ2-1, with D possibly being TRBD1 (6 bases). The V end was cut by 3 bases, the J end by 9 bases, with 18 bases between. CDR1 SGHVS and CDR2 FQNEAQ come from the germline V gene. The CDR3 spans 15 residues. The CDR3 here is CASSFPSPLGGEQFF. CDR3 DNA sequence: TGTGCCAGCAGCTTTCCTAGCCCCCTAGGGGGTGAGCAGTTCTTC. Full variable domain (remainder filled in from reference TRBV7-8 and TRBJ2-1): GAGVSQSPRYKVAKRGQDVALRCDPISGHVSLFWYQQALGQGPEFLTYFQNEAQLDKSGLPSDRFFAERPEGSVSTLKIQRTQQEDSAVYLCASSFPSPLGGEQFFGPGTRLTVL.

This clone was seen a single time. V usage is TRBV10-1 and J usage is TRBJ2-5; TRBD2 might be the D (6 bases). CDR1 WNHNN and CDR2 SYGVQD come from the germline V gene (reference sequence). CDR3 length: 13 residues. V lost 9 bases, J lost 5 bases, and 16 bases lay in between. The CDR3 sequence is CASSTREGETQYF. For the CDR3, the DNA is TGCGCCAGTTCGACTAGAGAGGGGGAGACCCAGTACTTC.

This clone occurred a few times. In DNA form, the CDR3 reads TGTGCCACCCTGGGAGAGGGGAACACTGAAGCTTTCTTT. It encodes CATLGEGNTEAFF. This sequence joins TRBV2 and TRBJ1-1; no clear D. CDR1 is SNHLY, CDR2 FYNNEI, per germline. This CDR3 region has 13 residues. V was trimmed by 10 bases and J by 1 base, leaving 13 bases between them.

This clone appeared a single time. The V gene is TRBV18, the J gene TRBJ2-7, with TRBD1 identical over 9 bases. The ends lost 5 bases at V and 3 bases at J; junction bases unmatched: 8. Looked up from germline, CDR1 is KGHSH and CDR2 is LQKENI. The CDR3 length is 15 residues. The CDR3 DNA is TGTGCCAGCTCATCCCCCGGGACAGGGCACTACGAGCAGTACTTC. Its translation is CASSSPGTGHYEQYF.

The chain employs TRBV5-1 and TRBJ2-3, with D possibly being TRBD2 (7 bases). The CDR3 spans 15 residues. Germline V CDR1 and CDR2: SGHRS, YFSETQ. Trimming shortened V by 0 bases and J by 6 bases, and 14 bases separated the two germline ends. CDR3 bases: TGCGCCAGCAGCTTGGACCGGGGGGCCCGGGATACGCAGTATTTT. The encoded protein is CASSLDRGARDTQYF.

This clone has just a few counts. CDR3 residues: CASSLDGGFSSEAFF. The DNA for the CDR3 is TGTGCCAGCAGTCTGGACGGGGGGTTCTCCTCCGAAGCTTTCTTT. V is TRBV28 and J is TRBJ1-1, with TRBD1 as a possible D gene (5 bases). Germline CDR1 is MDHEN and CDR2 is SYDVKM. Between the trimmed V and J ends, which lost 5 bases and 8 bases, there was a span of 21 bases. The CDR3 spans 15 residues.